This T cell receptor (beta chain) was recovered during a study of T cells in Graves' hyperthyroidism and ophthalmopathy. RNA transcripts gave rise to amplified TCR beta CDR3 regions. First-round RT-PCR of the TCR CDR3 relied on the HTBI primer set. MiXCR, run by TCRdb on the multiplex PCR reads, gives a single entry per CDR3 protein. The table lists 550,000 to 700,000 distinct CDR3 sequences, approximately 15% of them singletons, with 4% to 5.5% in the top ten. Study-wide points: In blood, most of the thyroid clonotypes expanded above 0.001 were also present.

To note about this clonotype: The antigen remains undetermined.

Germline V gene data show CDR1 as LNHNV and CDR2 as YYDKDF (reference sequence). This CDR3 is 15 amino acids long. V was clipped by 5 bases and J by 6 bases; unmatched bases: 8. The chain recombines TRBV15 with TRBJ2-4; the match to TRBD1 covers 9 bases. The TCR sequence derives from a woman aged 35 to 49 with Graves' ophthalmopathy. The sample comprised blood. The CDR3 DNA sequence: TGTGCCACCAGCCGTAGGACAGGGGCCTTAAACATTCAGTACTTC. As protein: CATSRRTGALNIQYF.